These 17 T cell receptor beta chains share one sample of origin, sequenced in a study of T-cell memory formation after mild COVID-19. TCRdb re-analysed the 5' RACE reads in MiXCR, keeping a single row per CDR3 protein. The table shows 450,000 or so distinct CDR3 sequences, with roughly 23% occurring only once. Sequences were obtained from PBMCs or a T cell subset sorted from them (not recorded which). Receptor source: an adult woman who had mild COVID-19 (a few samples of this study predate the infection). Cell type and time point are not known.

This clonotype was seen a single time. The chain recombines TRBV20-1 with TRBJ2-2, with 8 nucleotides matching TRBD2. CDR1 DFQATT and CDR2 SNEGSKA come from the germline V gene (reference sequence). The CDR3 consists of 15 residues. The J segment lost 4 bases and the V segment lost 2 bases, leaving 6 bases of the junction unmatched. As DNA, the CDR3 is TGCAGTGCTAGACTTAGCGGGACGTCCACCGGGGAGCTGTTTTTT. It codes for CSARLSGTSTGELFF.

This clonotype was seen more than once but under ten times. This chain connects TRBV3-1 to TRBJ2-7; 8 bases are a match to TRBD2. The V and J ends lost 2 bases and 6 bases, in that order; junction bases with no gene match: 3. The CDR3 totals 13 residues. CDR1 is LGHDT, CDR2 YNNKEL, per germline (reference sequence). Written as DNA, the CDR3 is TGTGCCAGCAGCCAAACTAGCGGAGGCGAGCAGTACTTC. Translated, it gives CASSQTSGGEQYF.

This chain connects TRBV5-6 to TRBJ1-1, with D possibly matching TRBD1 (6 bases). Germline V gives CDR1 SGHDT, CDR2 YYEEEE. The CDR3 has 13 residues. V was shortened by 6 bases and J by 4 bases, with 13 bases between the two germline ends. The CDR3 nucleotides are TGTGCCAGCAAACAGGGTGGCGGCACTGAAGCTTTCTTT. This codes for CASKQGGGTEAFF.

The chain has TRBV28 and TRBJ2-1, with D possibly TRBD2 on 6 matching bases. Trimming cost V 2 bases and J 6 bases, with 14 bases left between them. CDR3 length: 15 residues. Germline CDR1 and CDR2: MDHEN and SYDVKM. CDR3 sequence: CASSLGGIVGNEQFF. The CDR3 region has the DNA TGTGCCAGCAGTTTAGGGGGGATCGTCGGCAATGAGCAGTTCTTC. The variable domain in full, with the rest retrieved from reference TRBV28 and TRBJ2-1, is DVKVTQSSRYLVKRTGEKVFLECVQDMDHENMFWYRQDPGLGLRLIYFSYDVKMKEKGDIPEGYSVSREKKERFSLILESASTNQTSMYLCASSLGGIVGNEQFFGPGTRLTVL.

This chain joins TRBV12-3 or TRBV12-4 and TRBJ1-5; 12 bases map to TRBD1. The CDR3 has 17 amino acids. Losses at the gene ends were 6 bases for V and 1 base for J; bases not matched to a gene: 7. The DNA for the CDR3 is TGTGCCAGCAGCGGGACAGGGGGCGCGGGGAGCAATCAGCCCCAGCATTTT. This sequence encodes CASSGTGGAGSNQPQHF.

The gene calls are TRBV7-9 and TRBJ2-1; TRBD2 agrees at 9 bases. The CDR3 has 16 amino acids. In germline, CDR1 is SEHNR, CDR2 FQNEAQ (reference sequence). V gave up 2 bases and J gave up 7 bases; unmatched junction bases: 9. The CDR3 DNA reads TGTGCCAGCAGCTTACCTCTAGCGGGAAAAGGAAATGAGCAGTTCTTC. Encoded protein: CASSLPLAGKGNEQFF. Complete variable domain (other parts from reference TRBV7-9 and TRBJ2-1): DTGVSQNPRHKITKRGQNVTFRCDPISEHNRLYWYRQTLGQGPEFLTYFQNEAQLEKSRLLSDRFSAERPKGSFSTLEIQRTEQGDSAMYLCASSLPLAGKGNEQFFGPGTRLTVL.

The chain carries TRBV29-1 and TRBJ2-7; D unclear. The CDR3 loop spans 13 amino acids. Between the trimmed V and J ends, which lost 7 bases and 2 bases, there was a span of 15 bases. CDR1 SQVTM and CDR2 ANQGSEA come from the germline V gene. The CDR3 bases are TGCAGCGCAGCCTTGGACGGGCCCTACGAGCAGTACTTC. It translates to CSAALDGPYEQYF.

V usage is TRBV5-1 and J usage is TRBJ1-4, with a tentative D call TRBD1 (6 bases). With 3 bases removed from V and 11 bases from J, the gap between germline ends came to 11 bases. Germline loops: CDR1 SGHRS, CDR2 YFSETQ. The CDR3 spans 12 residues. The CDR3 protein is CASSSQQGKLFF. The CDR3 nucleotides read TGCGCCAGCAGCTCCCAACAGGGCAAACTGTTTTTT.

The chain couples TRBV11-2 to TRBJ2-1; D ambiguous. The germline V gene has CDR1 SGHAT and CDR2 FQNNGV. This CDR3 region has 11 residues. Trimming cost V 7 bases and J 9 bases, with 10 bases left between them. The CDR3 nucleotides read TGTGCCAGCACCCAAGGCAGTGAGCAGTTCTTC. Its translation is CASTQGSEQFF.

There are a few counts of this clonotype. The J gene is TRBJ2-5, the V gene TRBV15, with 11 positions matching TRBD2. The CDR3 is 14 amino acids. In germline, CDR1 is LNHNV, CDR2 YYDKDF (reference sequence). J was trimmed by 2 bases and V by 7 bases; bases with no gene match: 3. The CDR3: CATKSSGGQETQYF. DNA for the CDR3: TGTGCCACCAAGTCTAGCGGGGGGCAAGAGACCCAGTACTTC.

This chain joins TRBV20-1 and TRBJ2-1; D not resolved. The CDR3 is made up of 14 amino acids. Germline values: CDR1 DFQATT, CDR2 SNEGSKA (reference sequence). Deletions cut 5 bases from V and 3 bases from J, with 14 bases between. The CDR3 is CSAVVALNYNEQFF. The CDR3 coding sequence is TGCAGTGCTGTTGTAGCCCTAAACTACAATGAGCAGTTCTTC.

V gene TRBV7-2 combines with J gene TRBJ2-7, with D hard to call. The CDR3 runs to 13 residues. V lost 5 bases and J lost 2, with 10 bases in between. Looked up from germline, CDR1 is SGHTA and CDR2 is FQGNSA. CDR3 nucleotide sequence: TGTGCCAGCAGCCCTTCTTGGGCCTACGAGCAGTACTTC. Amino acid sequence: CASSPSWAYEQYF.

The CDR3 spells CASSLAGGRNYNEQFF. CDR3 DNA: TGTGCCAGCAGCTTAGCCGGCGGGAGGAACTACAATGAGCAGTTCTTC. This chain uses TRBV7-9 with TRBJ2-1; 8 nucleotides agree with TRBD2. V shed 0 bases and J 3 bases; nucleotides not matched to a gene: 4. CDR3 length: 16 residues. Germline loops: CDR1 SEHNR, CDR2 FQNEAQ (reference sequence).

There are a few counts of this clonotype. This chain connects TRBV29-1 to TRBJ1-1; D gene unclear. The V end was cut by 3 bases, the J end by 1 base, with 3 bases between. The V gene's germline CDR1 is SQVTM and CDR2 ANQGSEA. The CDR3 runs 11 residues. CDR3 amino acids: CSVEENTEAFF. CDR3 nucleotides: TGCAGCGTTGAGGAGAACACTGAAGCTTTCTTT.

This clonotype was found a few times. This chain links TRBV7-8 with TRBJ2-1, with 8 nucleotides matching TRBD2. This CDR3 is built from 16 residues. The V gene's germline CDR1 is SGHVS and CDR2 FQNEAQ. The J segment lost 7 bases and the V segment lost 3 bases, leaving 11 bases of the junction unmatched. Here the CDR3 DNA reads TGTGCCAGCAGCTTTGTCCTAGCGGGTCCTGGGAATGAGCAGTTCTTC. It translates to CASSFVLAGPGNEQFF.

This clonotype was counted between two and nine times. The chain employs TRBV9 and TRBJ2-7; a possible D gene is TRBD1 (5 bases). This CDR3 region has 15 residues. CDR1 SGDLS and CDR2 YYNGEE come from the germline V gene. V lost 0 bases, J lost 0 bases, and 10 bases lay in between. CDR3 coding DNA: TGTGCCAGCAGCGTAGCAGGGCACCCCTCCTACGAGCAGTACTTC. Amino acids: CASSVAGHPSYEQYF.

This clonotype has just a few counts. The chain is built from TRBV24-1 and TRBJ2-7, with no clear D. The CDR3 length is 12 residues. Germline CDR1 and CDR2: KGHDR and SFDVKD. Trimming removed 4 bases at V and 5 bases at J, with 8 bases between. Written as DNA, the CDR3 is TGTGCCACCAGTGACTATCACCACGAGCAGTACTTC. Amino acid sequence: CATSDYHHEQYF.